The 32 T cell receptor beta chains below were found in one sample sequenced in a study of Graves' ophthalmopathy and Graves' hyperthyroidism. The authors amplified TCR beta CDR3 regions from RNA transcripts. RT-PCR in the first round used HTBI primers; a second-round multiplex PCR followed. TCRdb reanalysed the multiplex PCR reads using MiXCR and keeps one entry per CDR3 protein. The sample records roughly 1.1 million distinct CDR3 sequences, about two fifths being singletons. Material for sequencing was peripheral blood or thyroid tissue (not recorded which). The receptors derive from an adult man with Graves' hyperthyroidism.

The J gene is TRBJ2-7, the V gene TRBV7-9; TRBD1 matches at 12 bases. CDR1 SEHNR and CDR2 FQNEAQ come from the germline V gene (reference sequence). V lost 5 bases and J lost 5; bases outside the gene matches: 4. This CDR3 region has 14 residues. The CDR3 loop reads CASSNRDRGHEQYF. The CDR3, as DNA: TGTGCCAGCAGCAACCGGGACAGGGGGCACGAGCAGTACTTC.

A word on this clonotype: A much more abundant neighbour one base away suggests this may be a read error. This chain connects TRBV19 to TRBJ2-2; no clear D gene. Germline lookup yields CDR1 LNHDA and CDR2 SQIVND (reference sequence). V dropped 3 bases and J dropped 9 bases, with 11 bases sitting between them. The CDR3 runs 13 residues. For the CDR3, the DNA is TGTGCCAGTAGTATCCTGCCCTCCCGGGAGCTGTTTTTT. Its protein product is CASSILPSRELFF.

This clonotype was recorded many times. V and J are TRBV7-8 and TRBJ1-5; the D gene is possibly TRBD1 (6 bases). V was cut by 3 bases and J by 4 bases, with 7 bases left in between. This CDR3 comprises 13 residues. Per germline, CDR1 SGHVS and CDR2 FQNEAQ. CDR3 coding DNA: TGTGCCAGCAGCTTCACAGGGAATCAGCCCCAGCATTTT. It is translated as CASSFTGNQPQHF. Complete variable domain (other parts from reference TRBV7-8 and TRBJ1-5): GAGVSQSPRYKVAKRGQDVALRCDPISGHVSLFWYQQALGQGPEFLTYFQNEAQLDKSGLPSDRFFAERPEGSVSTLKIQRTQQEDSAVYLCASSFTGNQPQHFGDGTRLSIL.

A word on this clonotype: At one of its ends the junction is not consistent with the germline gene, which may arise from a read error. The chain combines TRBV15 with TRBJ1-2, with D possibly TRBD1 on 6 matching bases. This CDR3 is 14 amino acids long. Per the germline V gene, CDR1 is LNHNV and CDR2 is YYDKDF (reference sequence). This CDR3 is CATSRGGPFYRYTF. CDR3 sequence (DNA): TGTGCCACCAGCAGAGGGGGGCCGTTCTATCGCTACACCTTC.

This clonotype was counted ten times or more. The genes are TRBV20-1 and TRBJ1-5; D unresolved. CDR3 length equals 15 residues. V lost 4 bases and J lost 5, with 18 bases in between. Germline V gives CDR1 DFQATT, CDR2 SNEGSKA (reference sequence). The CDR3 region is CSATTGGPEDQPQHF. CDR3 bases: TGCAGTGCTACTACTGGAGGGCCGGAGGATCAGCCCCAGCATTTT.

The chain is built from TRBV20-1 and TRBJ2-2; TRBD1 might be the D (5 bases). V lost 2 bases to trimming and J lost 4 bases, with 11 bases between them. CDR1 and CDR2 from the germline V gene are DFQATT and SNEGSKA (reference sequence). The CDR3 length is 14 residues. CDR3 region: CSARKAGLTGELFF. The CDR3 DNA sequence: TGCAGTGCTAGAAAGGCAGGGCTCACCGGGGAGCTGTTTTTT.

This clonotype appeared a single time. CDR3 sequence (DNA): TGCGCCAGCAGCTTGGGCGGGGACAGGCTGTTCTCGTCCCTCCACTTT. Encoded protein: CASSLGGDRLFSSLHF. The chain recombines TRBV5-1 with TRBJ1-6; the match to TRBD1 covers 8 bases. This CDR3 is 16 amino acids long. Germline loops: CDR1 SGHRS, CDR2 YFSETQ. V lost 0 bases and J lost 14; bases outside the gene matches: 13.

This clonotype was observed at least ten times. The chain joins TRBV7-2 to TRBJ1-2; D gene unclear. Germline V CDR1 and CDR2: SGHTA, FQGNSA. This CDR3 comprises 16 residues. Deletions cut 2 bases from V and 2 bases from J, with 15 bases between. For the CDR3, the DNA is TGTGCCAGCAGCTTAAGGGCCGGGGAGGGAAACTATGGCTACACCTTC. Translating it yields CASSLRAGEGNYGYTF.

This clonotype was seen only a few times. This clone may be a read error of a much larger clone one base away. The chain uses TRBV20-1 and TRBJ1-6; unclear D gene. From germline, CDR1 is DFQATT and CDR2 SNEGSKA (reference sequence). This CDR3 has 14 residues. The CDR3 DNA follows: TGCAGTGCCGAGGAGAGCTCCTATAATTCACCCCCCCACTTT. Protein: CSAEESSYNSPPHF.

Of note for this clonotype: A junction boundary mismatches the germline segment, possibly from a read error. The chain recombines TRBV29-1 with TRBJ2-5; D not resolved. Germline CDR1 reads SQVTM; CDR2 reads ANQGSEA. The CDR3 loop spans 13 amino acids. The DNA for the CDR3 is TGCAGCGTGGAAGTACAGACACAAGAGACCCAGTACTTC. Residues: CSVEVQTQETQYF.

This chain links TRBV7-8 with TRBJ2-5; 7 bases are shared with TRBD1. CDR1 and CDR2 (germline): SGHVS, FQNEAQ. The CDR3 has 16 residues. The V and J ends lost 1 base and 5 bases, in that order; junction bases with no gene match: 10. The CDR3 DNA reads TGTGCCAGCAGCTTAGAAGGGGGCGGTTTTAGGGAGACCCAGTACTTC. Translating it yields CASSLEGGGFRETQYF.

This clonotype was observed at least ten times. This CDR3 is CASSQEWGVYEQYF. CDR3 bases: TGCGCCAGCAGCCAAGAATGGGGGGTCTACGAGCAGTACTTC. V and J are TRBV4-1 and TRBJ2-7; tentatively, D is TRBD2 (6 bases). CDR3 length: 14 amino acids. V shed 0 bases and J shed 3 bases, with 9 bases lying between them. Germline V gives CDR1 MGHRA, CDR2 YSYEKL.

This clonotype was detected only a few times. V and J are TRBV7-2 and TRBJ2-7; D possibly corresponds to TRBD2 (5 bases). From germline, CDR1 is SGHTA and CDR2 FQGNSA. Trimming took off 5 bases at V and 1 base at J, with 18 bases between the two ends. This CDR3 spans 16 amino acids. Written as DNA, the CDR3 is TGTGCCAGCAGCCTCGAAGGACTGACACCTTCCTACGAGCAGTACTTC. It translates to CASSLEGLTPSYEQYF.

This clonotype was detected a few times. At one end, the junction sequence differs from germline, possibly due to a read error. The chain has TRBV10-3 and TRBJ2-5; 8 bases align to TRBD1. The CDR3 spans 15 residues. Germline V gene lookup returns CDR1 ENHRY and CDR2 SYGVKD. The CDR3 DNA reads as TGTGCCAGCAGTGCCTCAGGGGGCGTCCGGGAGACCCAGTACTTC. Amino acids: CASSASGGVRETQYF.

This clonotype was counted ten times or more. The V call is TRBV19, the J call TRBJ2-7; 12 positions match TRBD2. This CDR3 comprises 16 residues. Germline loops: CDR1 LNHDA, CDR2 SQIVND (reference sequence). V gave up 5 bases and J gave up 0 bases; unmatched junction bases: 5. CDR3 DNA sequence: TGTGCCAGTAGTTCCCAGACTAGCGGGAGCTCCTACGAGCAGTACTTC. Residues: CASSSQTSGSSYEQYF. Variable domain in full (rest from reference TRBV19 and TRBJ2-7): DGGITQSPKYLFRKEGQNVTLSCEQNLNHDAMYWYRQDPGQGLRLIYYSQIVNDFQKGDIAEGYSVSREKKESFPLTVTSAQKNPTAFYLCASSSQTSGSSYEQYFGPGTRLTVT.

This clonotype was observed at least ten times. One end of the junction does not line up with germline, which may come from a read error. This rearrangement joins TRBV5-1 to TRBJ2-6, with D tentatively TRBD2 (5 bases). CDR3 length: 15 residues. Looked up from germline, CDR1 is SGHRS and CDR2 is YFSETQ. The CDR3 sequence is CASRPGSSGANVLTF. The CDR3 DNA is TGTGCCAGCAGGCCGGGGAGCTCTGGGGCCAACGTCCTGACTTTC.

This chain links TRBV15 with TRBJ2-1; 9 bases fit TRBD2. The ends lost 3 bases at V and 5 bases at J; junction bases unmatched: 5. Germline values: CDR1 LNHNV, CDR2 YYDKDF (reference sequence). The CDR3 spans 15 residues. This chain's CDR3 is CATSSRTSGHNEQFF. As DNA, the CDR3 is TGTGCCACCAGCAGCAGAACTAGCGGGCACAATGAGCAGTTCTTC.

This clonotype showed up many times. This chain links TRBV10-3 with TRBJ2-7; TRBD2 might be the D (5 bases). The CDR3 has 16 residues. In germline, CDR1 is ENHRY, CDR2 SYGVKD. V lost 6 bases, J lost 2 bases, and 20 bases lay in between. The DNA for the CDR3 is TGTGCCATCAGCTACACTCTCTCCGACGGGACCTACGAGCAGTACTTC. As protein: CAISYTLSDGTYEQYF.

This rearrangement joins TRBV11-3 to TRBJ1-5; D possibly corresponds to TRBD1 (5 bases). Germline V CDR1 and CDR2: SGHNT, YENEEA. Trimming left V 4 bases short and J 3 bases short, with 13 bases between. The CDR3 extends over 15 amino acids. The chain's CDR3 is CASSSNGGDNQPQHF. CDR3 DNA: TGTGCCAGCAGCTCTAACGGGGGGGACAATCAGCCCCAGCATTTT.

The V call is TRBV20-1, the J call TRBJ1-5; TRBD1 agrees at 9 bases. V was pared by 1 base and J by 6 bases, with 7 bases of the junction left unmatched. Germline assignment: CDR1 DFQATT and CDR2 SNEGSKA (reference sequence). This CDR3 contains 15 residues. The CDR3 protein is CSARGGGQGIQPQHF. In DNA form, the CDR3 reads TGCAGTGCTAGAGGTGGAGGACAGGGGATTCAGCCCCAGCATTTT.

This chain joins TRBV11-2 and TRBJ2-7; TRBD2 agrees at 7 bases. V was clipped by 5 bases and J by 4 bases; unmatched bases: 8. This CDR3 comprises 14 residues. Germline V lookup: CDR1 SGHAT, CDR2 FQNNGV. CDR3 amino acids: CASSRPGEGYEQYF. CDR3 nucleotides: TGTGCCAGCAGCCGACCGGGGGAGGGGTACGAGCAGTACTTC.

This clonotype was recorded once. This chain uses TRBV5-1 with TRBJ1-1; D ambiguous. Trimming took off 4 bases at V and 1 base at J, with 11 bases between the two ends. CDR3 size: 14 residues. Germline V gives CDR1 SGHRS, CDR2 YFSETQ. CDR3 loop: CASSVNARNTEAFF. CDR3 in DNA: TGCGCCAGCAGCGTGAATGCGCGGAACACTGAAGCTTTCTTT.

The chain has TRBV29-1 and TRBJ2-5; no definite D call. There are 9 residues in the CDR3. Between the trimmed V and J ends, which lost 4 bases and 11 bases, there was a span of 8 bases. Germline CDR1 is SQVTM and CDR2 is ANQGSEA. The CDR3 is CSVGGGQYF. The CDR3 bases are TGCAGCGTTGGGGGTGGACAGTACTTC.

This rearrangement joins TRBV29-1 to TRBJ1-5; 9 nucleotides match TRBD1. Trimming at V came to 8 bases and at J to 4 bases, leaving 9 bases not matched to a gene. This CDR3 has 14 residues. The germline V gene has CDR1 SQVTM and CDR2 ANQGSEA. The CDR3 DNA is TGCAGCTTCATCCGGGACAGGGTAAATCAGCCCCAGCATTTT. This encodes CSFIRDRVNQPQHF.

Notes on this clonotype: It may be a read error: a sequence one base away is much more abundant. This chain uses TRBV7-9 with TRBJ2-5; D might be TRBD2 (5 bases). The CDR3 has 17 amino acids. CDR1 and CDR2 from the germline V gene are SEHNR and FQNEAQ (reference sequence). The V end lost 4 bases, the J end lost 7 bases, and 25 bases lay between the germline ends. CDR3 bases: TGTGCCAGCAGCTCTCTGGGAGAAAGAATTGGAGGAGGGACCCAGTACTTC. Protein: CASSSLGERIGGGTQYF.

The chain couples TRBV7-8 to TRBJ2-1, with unresolved D. Trimming stripped 2 bases from V and 9 bases from J, with 5 bases between. Germline CDR1 reads SGHVS; CDR2 reads FQNEAQ. The CDR3 sequence is 11 residues long. The CDR3 region has the DNA TGTGCCAGCAGCTTACTAAGTGAGCAGTTCTTC. Its translation is CASSLLSEQFF.

V is TRBV7-8 and J is TRBJ2-5; D may be TRBD2 (6 bases). Trimming took off 5 bases at V and 1 base at J, with 17 bases between the two ends. The CDR3 has 16 residues. Germline CDR1 and CDR2: SGHVS and FQNEAQ. The DNA for the CDR3 is TGTGCCAGCAGCGATACCCAAAACGGGGGCCAAGAGACCCAGTACTTC. It yields the protein CASSDTQNGGQETQYF.

This clonotype was recorded a few times. The rearrangement joins TRBV5-1 to TRBJ2-2; TRBD2 might be the D (5 bases). This CDR3 has 18 amino acids. From germline, CDR1 is SGHRS and CDR2 YFSETQ. Between the trimmed V and J ends, which lost 0 bases and 0 bases, there was a span of 15 bases. The CDR3 sequence is CASSLASAARANTGELFF. CDR3 coding DNA: TGCGCCAGCAGCTTGGCATCAGCGGCGCGGGCGAACACCGGGGAGCTGTTTTTT. Drawing the rest from reference TRBV5-1 and TRBJ2-2, the complete variable domain is KAGVTQTPRYLIKTRGQQVTLSCSPISGHRSVSWYQQTPGQGLQFLFEYFSETQRNKGNFPGRFSGRQFSNSRSEMNVSTLELGDSALYLCASSLASAARANTGELFFGEGSRLTVL.

This clonotype was found many times. The chain combines TRBV7-9 with TRBJ1-6; 9 positions agree with TRBD1. CDR3 length: 15 residues. Germline lookup yields CDR1 SEHNR and CDR2 FQNEAQ (reference sequence). V shed 5 bases, J shed 6 bases, and the junction held 5 bases outside the gene matches. CDR3 sequence: CASSRDRVGNSPLHF. The CDR3 DNA reads as TGTGCCAGCAGCCGGGACAGGGTTGGTAATTCACCCCTCCACTTT.

Worth noting for this clonotype: Without the conserved terminal phenylalanine or tryptophan, this CDR3 likely stems from a read error. The V call is TRBV5-1, the J call TRBJ2-7; D perhaps matches TRBD1 (5 bases). CDR1 SGHRS and CDR2 YFSETQ come from the germline V gene. The V and J ends lost 0 bases and 0 bases respectively, with 16 bases between them. This CDR3 is built from 17 residues. In DNA, the CDR3 is TGCGCCAGCAGCTTGGGCACAGAAAGGACATACTCCTACGAGCAGTACCTC. Protein: CASSLGTERTYSYEQYL.

V and J are TRBV7-8 and TRBJ2-7; D tentatively fits TRBD1 or TRBD2 (5 bases each). Germline V gene lookup returns CDR1 SGHVS and CDR2 FQNEAQ. V was shortened by 5 bases and J by 2 bases, with 13 bases between the two germline ends. CDR3 length: 14 amino acids. In DNA form, the CDR3 reads TGTGCCAGCAGCGTTGGGGGTCATACCTACGAGCAGTACTTC. Its translation: CASSVGGHTYEQYF.

This sequence joins TRBV7-2 and TRBJ1-3, with unresolved D. The CDR3 is 16 residues long. Trimming shortened V by 5 bases and J by 4 bases, and 18 bases separated the two germline ends. CDR1 and CDR2 from the germline V gene are SGHTA and FQGNSA. The CDR3 DNA sequence: TGTGCCAGCAGCCAAGATGCCGGACTGGGAGGAAACACCATATATTTT. Translating it yields CASSQDAGLGGNTIYF.